The rows below give T cell receptor beta chains drawn from one sample of a study of CD8 T cells in Susac syndrome. TCRdb recomputed calls from the immunoSEQ multiplex PCR reads with MiXCR, one row per CDR3 protein. The table records almost 450,000 distinct CDR3 sequences, approximately 85% of them present only once. Sequenced sample: CD8+ T cells from PBMCs. These receptors all come from a human donor with multiple sclerosis. Each CDR3 is given with its conserved first and last residue.

J gene: TRBJ1-4; V gene: TRBV25-1; CDR3 protein: CATSGTGAHLFF
J gene: TRBJ1-1; V gene: TRBV3-1; CDR3 protein: CASSPTFWRDTEAFF
J gene: TRBJ2-7; V gene: TRBV10-3; CDR3 protein: CAISVGNEQYF
J gene: TRBJ2-7; V gene: TRBV6-5; CDR3 protein: CASSYPGTDYEQYF
J gene: TRBJ2-7; V gene: TRBV19; CDR3 protein: CASTSQDSYEQYF
J gene: TRBJ1-1; V gene: TRBV4-1; CDR3 protein: CASSQITSTAVMNTEAFF
J gene: TRBJ2-3; V gene: TRBV7-3; CDR3 protein: CASSLNGGARDTQYF
J gene: TRBJ2-1; V gene: TRBV27; CDR3 protein: CASSYGKGSNEQFF
J gene: TRBJ2-1; V gene: TRBV28; CDR3 protein: CASSLHLAGGPSYNEQFF
J gene: TRBJ2-2; V gene: TRBV30; CDR3 protein: CASDRLEGELFF
J gene: TRBJ2-4; V gene: TRBV6-5; CDR3 protein: CASSNLMGGQYF
J gene: TRBJ2-1; V gene: TRBV29-1; CDR3 protein: CSVEDRGGRYNEQFF
J gene: TRBJ2-7; V gene: TRBV20-1; CDR3 protein: CSARDYRGRAYEQYF
J gene: TRBJ2-5; V gene: TRBV27; CDR3 protein: CASSSLAGNLQETQYF
J gene: TRBJ2-3; V gene: TRBV28; CDR3 protein: CASSHAMGSSTDTQYF
J gene: TRBJ2-7; V gene: TRBV27; CDR3 protein: CASSWGLAESYEQYF
J gene: TRBJ2-1; V gene: TRBV3-1; CDR3 protein: CASSQVFYNEQFF
J gene: TRBJ2-1; V gene: TRBV14; CDR3 protein: CASSLQDEVNEQFF
J gene: TRBJ1-2; V gene: TRBV11-2; CDR3 protein: CASSSREDRVGNYGYTF
J gene: TRBJ1-4; V gene: TRBV12-3/TRBV12-4; CDR3 protein: CASSFFLRGSDNEKLFF
J gene: TRBJ2-1; V gene: TRBV30; CDR3 protein: CAWSPDGENYNEQFF
J gene: TRBJ1-2; V gene: TRBV9; CDR3 protein: CASSGGYDFHSGGYTF
J gene: TRBJ2-6; V gene: TRBV9; CDR3 protein: CASSDRASGANVLTF
J gene: TRBJ2-3; V gene: TRBV25-1; CDR3 protein: CAAGRYTDTQYF
J gene: TRBJ2-5; V gene: TRBV4-1; CDR3 protein: CASSIWEGRAGETQYF
J gene: TRBJ2-7; V gene: TRBV27; CDR3 protein: CASSLYPGQGWDEQYF
J gene: TRBJ2-3; V gene: TRBV20-1; CDR3 protein: CSAPTSGGASIDTQYF
J gene: TRBJ1-2; V gene: TRBV5-4; CDR3 protein: CASSYSGQGHYGYTF
J gene: TRBJ1-1; V gene: TRBV11-1; CDR3 protein: CASSLEDFNFDSQVNTEAFF
J gene: TRBJ2-7; V gene: TRBV18; CDR3 protein: CASSPRDNTYEQYF
J gene: TRBJ2-1; V gene: TRBV2; CDR3 protein: CASGVTNEQFF
J gene: TRBJ1-2; V gene: TRBV20-1; CDR3 protein: CSAREKSTAHGYTF
J gene: TRBJ1-2; V gene: TRBV27; CDR3 protein: CASSLGTGHGYTF
J gene: TRBJ2-1; V gene: TRBV19; CDR3 protein: CASSMGIGLAGSYNEQFF
J gene: TRBJ1-5; V gene: TRBV4-1; CDR3 protein: CASSQGHGQPQHF
J gene: TRBJ1-1; V gene: TRBV30; CDR3 protein: CAWSDSTEAFF
J gene: TRBJ2-7; V gene: TRBV29-1; CDR3 protein: CSVGAGRSYEQYF
J gene: TRBJ2-3; V gene: TRBV5-6; CDR3 protein: CASSLLFGGRTDTQYF
J gene: TRBJ1-2; V gene: TRBV28; CDR3 protein: CASSPVNRIFNYGYTF
J gene: TRBJ2-6; V gene: TRBV3-1; CDR3 protein: CASSPLGGANVLTF
J gene: TRBJ2-7; V gene: TRBV20-1; CDR3 protein: CSARDRGYEQYF
J gene: TRBJ1-5; V gene: TRBV27; CDR3 protein: CASSPGTGTQPQHF